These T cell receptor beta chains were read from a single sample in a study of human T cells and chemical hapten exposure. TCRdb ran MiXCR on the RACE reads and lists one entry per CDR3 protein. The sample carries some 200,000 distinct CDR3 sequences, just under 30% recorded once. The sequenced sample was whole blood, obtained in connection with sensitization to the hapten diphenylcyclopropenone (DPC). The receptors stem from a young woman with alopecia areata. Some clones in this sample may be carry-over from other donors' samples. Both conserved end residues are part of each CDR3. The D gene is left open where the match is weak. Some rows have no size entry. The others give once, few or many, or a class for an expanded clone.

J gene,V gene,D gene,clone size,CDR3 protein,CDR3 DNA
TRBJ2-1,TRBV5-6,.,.,CASSFYSWHNEQFF,TGTGCCAGCAGCTTTTATTCCTGGCACAATGAGCAGTTCTTC
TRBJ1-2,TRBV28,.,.,CASSLPQGRSNYGYTF,TGTGCCAGCAGTTTACCCCAGGGGCGATCCAACTATGGCTACACCTTC
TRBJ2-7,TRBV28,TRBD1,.,CASSLTGTGFYEQYF,TGTGCCAGCAGTTTAACCGGGACAGGATTCTACGAGCAGTACTTC
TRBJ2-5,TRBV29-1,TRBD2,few,CSVDIGSGRQETQYF,TGCAGCGTTGATATTGGTAGCGGGAGGCAAGAGACCCAGTACTTC
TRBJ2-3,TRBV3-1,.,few,CASSLRGGARTDTQYF,TGTGCCAGCAGCCTACGCGGCGGAGCACGCACAGATACGCAGTATTTT
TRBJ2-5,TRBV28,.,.,CASSLSDVRGQYF,TGTGCCAGCAGTTTATCCGACGTCAGGGGACAGTACTTC
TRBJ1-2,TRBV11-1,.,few,CASSYSGEGIYGYTF,TGTGCCAGCAGCTACAGTGGGGAAGGGATCTATGGCTACACCTTC
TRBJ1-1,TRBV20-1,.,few,CSASPGGKGFTEAFF,TGCAGTGCTAGTCCAGGTGGGAAGGGATTCACTGAAGCTTTCTTT
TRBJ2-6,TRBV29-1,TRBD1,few,CSVRDRASTGANVLTF,TGCAGCGTCCGGGACAGGGCCAGCACTGGGGCCAACGTCCTGACTTTC
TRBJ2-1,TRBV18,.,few,CASSPGTNNEQFF,TGTGCCAGCTCACCTGGGACGAACAATGAGCAGTTCTTC
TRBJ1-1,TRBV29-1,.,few,CSVVYVTEAFF,TGCAGCGTTGTTTATGTGACTGAAGCTTTCTTT
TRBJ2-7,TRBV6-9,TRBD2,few,CASSPHAGGHEQYF,TGTGCCAGCAGTCCCCATGCGGGGGGGCACGAGCAGTACTTC
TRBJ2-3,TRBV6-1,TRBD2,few,CASSPGLAGQPPPTDTQYF,TGTGCCAGCAGTCCTGGACTAGCGGGACAACCTCCTCCCACAGATACGCAGTATTTT
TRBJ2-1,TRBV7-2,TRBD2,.,CASSSTSGNYNEQFF,TGTGCCAGCAGCTCTACTAGCGGAAACTACAATGAGCAGTTCTTC
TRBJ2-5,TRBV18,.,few,CASSPRALAGQETQYF,TGTGCCAGCTCACCACGCGCTCTTGCGGGGCAAGAGACCCAGTACTTC
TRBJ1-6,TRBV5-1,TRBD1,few,CASSVTGEYSPLHF,TGCGCCAGCAGCGTGACAGGGGAGTATTCACCCCTCCACTTT
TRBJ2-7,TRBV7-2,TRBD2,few,CASSRRTGTIGEQYF,TGTGCCAGCAGCCGCAGGACTGGGACTATCGGGGAGCAGTACTTC
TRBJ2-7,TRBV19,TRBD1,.,CASSIGDRGVGEQYF,TGTGCCAGTAGTATAGGGGACAGGGGTGTTGGCGAGCAGTACTTC
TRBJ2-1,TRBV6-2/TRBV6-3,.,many,CASNSPGASSEQFF,TGTGCCAGCAACTCTCCCGGGGCCTCTAGTGAGCAGTTCTTC
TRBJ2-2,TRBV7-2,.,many,CASSFREPNTGELFF,TGTGCCAGCAGCTTCCGTGAGCCGAACACCGGGGAGCTGTTTTTT
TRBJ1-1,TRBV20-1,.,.,CSARPGLIAGAEAFF,TGCAGTGCTAGACCCGGACTGATTGCGGGCGCTGAAGCTTTCTTT
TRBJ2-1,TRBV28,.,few,CASSLGVSSYNEQFF,TGTGCCAGCAGTTTAGGGGTTAGCTCCTACAATGAGCAGTTCTTC
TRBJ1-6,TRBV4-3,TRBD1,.,CASSPTGERNSPLHF,TGCGCCAGCAGCCCGACAGGGGAACGGAATTCACCCCTCCACTTT
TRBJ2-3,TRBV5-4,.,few,CASSLAGKYHTDTQYF,TGTGCCAGCAGCTTGGCCGGAAAGTATCACACAGATACGCAGTATTTT
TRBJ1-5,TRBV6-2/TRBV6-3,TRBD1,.,CASRAGGNNQPQHF,TGTGCCAGCAGAGCAGGGGGCAACAATCAGCCCCAGCATTTT
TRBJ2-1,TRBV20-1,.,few,CSARGNSYNEQFF,TGCAGTGCTAGGGGTAACTCCTACAATGAGCAGTTCTTC
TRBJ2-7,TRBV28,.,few,CASSPLRDGTYEQYF,TGTGCCAGCAGTCCACTCCGGGACGGGACCTACGAGCAGTACTTC
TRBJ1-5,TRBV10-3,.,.,CAISEQRNQPQHF,TGTGCCATCAGTGAACAGAGAAATCAGCCCCAGCATTTT
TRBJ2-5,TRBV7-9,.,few,CASSWGSGQETQYF,TGTGCCAGCAGCTGGGGGTCGGGCCAAGAGACCCAGTACTTC
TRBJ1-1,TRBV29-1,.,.,CSVRRDDSSNTEAFF,TGCAGCGTCCGGCGGGATGACAGTTCGAACACTGAAGCTTTCTTT
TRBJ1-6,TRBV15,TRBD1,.,CATSRSSGTGGSPLHF,TGTGCCACCAGCAGATCTTCCGGGACAGGGGGGTCACCCCTCCACTTT
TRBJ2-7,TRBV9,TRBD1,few,CASSVGTGGRYEQYF,TGTGCCAGCAGCGTGGGGACAGGGGGCAGGTACGAGCAGTACTTC
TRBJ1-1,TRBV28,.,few,CASSTTVFTEAFF,TGTGCCAGCAGTACGACAGTTTTCACTGAAGCTTTCTTT
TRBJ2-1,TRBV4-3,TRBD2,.,CASSQDSRTSGSYNEQFF,TGCGCCAGCAGCCAAGATTCCAGGACTAGCGGGAGCTACAATGAGCAGTTCTTC
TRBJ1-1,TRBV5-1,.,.,CASSLDSMNTEAFF,TGCGCCAGCAGCTTGGACAGTATGAACACTGAAGCTTTCTTT
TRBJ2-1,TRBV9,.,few,CASSVGVSNEQFF,TGTGCCAGCAGCGTAGGTGTGTCAAATGAGCAGTTCTTC
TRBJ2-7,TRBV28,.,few,CASSQNGPVYEQYF,TGTGCCAGCAGTCAAAACGGACCGGTCTACGAGCAGTACTTC
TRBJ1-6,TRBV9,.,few,CASSVGGDGSPLHF,TGTGCCAGCAGCGTTGGGGGCGACGGTTCACCCCTCCACTTT
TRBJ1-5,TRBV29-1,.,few,CSVEEGLNQPQHF,TGCAGCGTTGAAGAAGGACTCAATCAGCCCCAGCATTTT
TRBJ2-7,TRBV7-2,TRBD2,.,CASSLGLAGEQYF,TGTGCCAGCAGCTTAGGACTAGCGGGCGAGCAGTACTTC